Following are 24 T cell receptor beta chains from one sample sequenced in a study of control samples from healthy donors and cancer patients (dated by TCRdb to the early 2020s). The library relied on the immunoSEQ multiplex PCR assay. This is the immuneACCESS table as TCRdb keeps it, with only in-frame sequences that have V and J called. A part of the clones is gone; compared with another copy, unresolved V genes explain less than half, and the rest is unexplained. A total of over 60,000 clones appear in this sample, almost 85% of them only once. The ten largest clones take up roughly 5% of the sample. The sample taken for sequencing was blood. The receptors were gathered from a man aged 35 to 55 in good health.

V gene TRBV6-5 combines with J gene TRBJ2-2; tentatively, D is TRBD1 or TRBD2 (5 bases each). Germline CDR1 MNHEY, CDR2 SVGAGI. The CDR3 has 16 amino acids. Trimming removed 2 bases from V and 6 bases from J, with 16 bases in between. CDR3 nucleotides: TGTGCCAGCAGTTACAATGAAGAGGGACCTGCCGGGGAGCTGTTTTTT. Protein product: CASSYNEEGPAGELFF.

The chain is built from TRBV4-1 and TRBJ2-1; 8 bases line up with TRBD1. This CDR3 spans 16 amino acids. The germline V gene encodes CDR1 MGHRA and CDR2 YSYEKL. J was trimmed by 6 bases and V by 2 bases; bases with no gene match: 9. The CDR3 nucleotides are TGCGCCAGCAGCCAACTTCCGGGACAGGCTATCAATGAGCAGTTCTTC. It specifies CASSQLPGQAINEQFF.

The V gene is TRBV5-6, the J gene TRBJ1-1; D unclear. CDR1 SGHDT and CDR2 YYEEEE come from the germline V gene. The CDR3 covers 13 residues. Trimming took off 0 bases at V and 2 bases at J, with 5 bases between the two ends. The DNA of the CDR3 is TGTGCCAGCAGCTTGGGGATTAACACTGAAGCTTTCTTT. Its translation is CASSLGINTEAFF. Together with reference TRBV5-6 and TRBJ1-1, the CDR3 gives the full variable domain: DAGVTQSPTHLIKTRGQQVTLRCSPKSGHDTVSWYQQALGQGPQFIFQYYEEEERQRGNFPDRFSGHQFPNYSSELNVNALLLGDSALYLCASSLGINTEAFFGQGTRLTVV.

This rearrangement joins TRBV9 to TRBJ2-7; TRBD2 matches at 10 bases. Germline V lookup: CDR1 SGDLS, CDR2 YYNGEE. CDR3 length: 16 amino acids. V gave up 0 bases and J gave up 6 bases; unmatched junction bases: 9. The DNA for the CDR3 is TGTGCCAGCAGCGTAGGGGCTAGCGGGAGACTGGGCGAGCAGTACTTC. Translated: CASSVGASGRLGEQYF.

CDR3 nucleotide sequence: TGTGCCACCAGTGATTGGGGATCTAGCACAGATACGCAGTATTTT. Translating gives CATSDWGSSTDTQYF. V and J are TRBV24-1 and TRBJ2-3; D unresolved. Trimming shortened V by 2 bases and J by 0 bases, and 8 bases separated the two germline ends. Per the germline V gene, CDR1 is KGHDR and CDR2 is SFDVKD. The CDR3 contains 15 residues.

In DNA, the CDR3 is TGTGCCAGCAGTGAGGTAGGAGCCCTCCACTTT. This gives the protein CASSEVGALHF. The gene calls are TRBV2 and TRBJ1-6; D gene unclear. This CDR3 has 11 amino acids. The germline V gene has CDR1 SNHLY and CDR2 FYNNEI. Deletions cut 3 bases from V and 14 bases from J, with 8 bases between. Based on the CDR3 plus reference TRBV2 and TRBJ1-6, the full variable domain is EPEVTQTPSHQVTQMGQEVILRCVPISNHLYFYWYRQILGQKVEFLVSFYNNEISEKSEIFDDQFSVERPDGSNFTLKIRSTKLEDSAMYFCASSEVGALHFGNGTRLTVT.

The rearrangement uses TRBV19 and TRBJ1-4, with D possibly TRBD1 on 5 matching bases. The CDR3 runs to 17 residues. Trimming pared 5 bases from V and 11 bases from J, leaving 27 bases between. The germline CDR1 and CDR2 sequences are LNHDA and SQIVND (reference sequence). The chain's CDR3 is CASSPDSPGIGRRKLFF. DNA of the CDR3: TGTGCCAGTAGTCCCGACAGCCCGGGTATCGGTCGGCGCAAACTGTTTTTT.

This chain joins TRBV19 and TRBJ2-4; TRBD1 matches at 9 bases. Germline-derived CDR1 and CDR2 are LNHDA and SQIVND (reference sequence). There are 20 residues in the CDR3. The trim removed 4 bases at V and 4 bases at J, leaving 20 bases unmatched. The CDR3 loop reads CASSTQPGQGRRGGKNIQYF. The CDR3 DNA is TGTGCCAGTAGTACCCAACCGGGACAGGGAAGAAGAGGAGGGAAAAACATTCAGTACTTC. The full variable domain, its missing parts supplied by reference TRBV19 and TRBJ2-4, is DGGITQSPKYLFRKEGQNVTLSCEQNLNHDAMYWYRQDPGQGLRLIYYSQIVNDFQKGDIAEGYSVSREKKESFPLTVTSAQKNPTAFYLCASSTQPGQGRRGGKNIQYFGAGTRLSVL.

The CDR3 reads CASSPTGGIYGYTF. In DNA form, the CDR3 reads TGTGCCAGCAGCCCAACAGGGGGAATCTATGGCTACACCTTC. The gene calls are TRBV6-6 and TRBJ1-2, with 8 bases matching TRBD1. V dropped 6 bases and J dropped 4; count of bases not matched to a gene: 7. CDR3 size: 14 residues. Germline CDR1 reads MNHNY; CDR2 reads SVGAGI (reference sequence).

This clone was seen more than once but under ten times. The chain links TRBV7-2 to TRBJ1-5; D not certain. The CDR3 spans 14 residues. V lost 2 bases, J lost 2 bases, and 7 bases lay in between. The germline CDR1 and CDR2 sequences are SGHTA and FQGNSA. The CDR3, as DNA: TGTGCCAGCAGCTTAACATTTGGCAATCAGCCCCAGCATTTT. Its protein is CASSLTFGNQPQHF.

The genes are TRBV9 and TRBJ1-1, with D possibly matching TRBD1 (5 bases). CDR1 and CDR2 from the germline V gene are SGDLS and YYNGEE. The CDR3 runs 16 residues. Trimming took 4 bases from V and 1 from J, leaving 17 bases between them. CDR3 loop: CASSRGEGRRNTEAFF. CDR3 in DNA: TGTGCCAGCAGCCGGGGGGAGGGGCGCAGGAACACTGAAGCTTTCTTT. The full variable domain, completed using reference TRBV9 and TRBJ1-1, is DSGVTQTPKHLITATGQRVTLRCSPRSGDLSVYWYQQSLDQGLQFLIQYYNGEERAKGNILERFSAQQFPDLHSELNLSSLELGDSALYFCASSRGEGRRNTEAFFGQGTRLTVV.

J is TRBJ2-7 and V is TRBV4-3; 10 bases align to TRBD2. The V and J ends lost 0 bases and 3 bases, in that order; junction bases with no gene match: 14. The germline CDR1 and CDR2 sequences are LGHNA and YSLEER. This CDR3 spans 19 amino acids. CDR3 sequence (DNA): TGCGCCAGCAGCCAAGATAGGCGGCGATCCGGGACTAGCGTCTACGAGCAGTACTTC. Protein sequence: CASSQDRRRSGTSVYEQYF.

The CDR3 nucleotides are TGTGCCTTGGGGACAGGGGGCGTCTCTAATGAAAAACTGTTTTTT. It encodes CALGTGGVSNEKLFF. The V call is TRBV28, the J call TRBJ1-4; TRBD1 aligns across 12 bases. Germline CDR1 is MDHEN and CDR2 is SYDVKM. This CDR3 has 15 amino acids. V was clipped by 11 bases and J by 3 bases; unmatched bases: 7.

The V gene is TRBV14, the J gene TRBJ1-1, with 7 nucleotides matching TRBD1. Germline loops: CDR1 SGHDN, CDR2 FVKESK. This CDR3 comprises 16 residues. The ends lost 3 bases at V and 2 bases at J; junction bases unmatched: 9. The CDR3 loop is CASSQVPGQYNTEAFF. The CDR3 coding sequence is TGTGCCAGCAGCCAGGTGCCGGGACAGTATAACACTGAAGCTTTCTTT.

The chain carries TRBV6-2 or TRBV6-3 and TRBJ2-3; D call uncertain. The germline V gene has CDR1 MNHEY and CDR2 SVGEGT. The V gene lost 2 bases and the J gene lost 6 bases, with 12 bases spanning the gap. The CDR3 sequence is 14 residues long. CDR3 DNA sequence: TGTGCCAGCAGTTACAGCCCAATGGTGGATACGCAGTATTTT. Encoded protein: CASSYSPMVDTQYF.

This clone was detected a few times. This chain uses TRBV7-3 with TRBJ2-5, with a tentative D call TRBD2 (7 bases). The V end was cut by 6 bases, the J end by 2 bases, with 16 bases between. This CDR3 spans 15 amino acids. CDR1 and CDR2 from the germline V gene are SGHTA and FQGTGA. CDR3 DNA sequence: TGTGCCAGCAGTTGGCAGGGAGGGGGTCAAGAGACCCAGTACTTC. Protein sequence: CASSWQGGGQETQYF.

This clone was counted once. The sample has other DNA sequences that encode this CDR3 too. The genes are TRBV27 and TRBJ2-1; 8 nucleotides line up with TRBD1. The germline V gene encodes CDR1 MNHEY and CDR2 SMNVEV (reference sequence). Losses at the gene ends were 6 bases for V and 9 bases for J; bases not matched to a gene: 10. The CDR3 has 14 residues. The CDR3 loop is CASSRAWTGPEQFF. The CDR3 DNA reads TGTGCCAGCAGCCGCGCGTGGACAGGGCCTGAGCAGTTCTTC.

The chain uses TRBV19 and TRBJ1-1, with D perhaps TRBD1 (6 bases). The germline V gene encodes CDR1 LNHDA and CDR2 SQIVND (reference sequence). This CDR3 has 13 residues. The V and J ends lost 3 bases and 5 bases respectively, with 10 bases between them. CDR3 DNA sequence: TGTGCCAGTAGTATCAGGGGAGGGACTGAAGCTTTCTTT. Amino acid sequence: CASSIRGGTEAFF.

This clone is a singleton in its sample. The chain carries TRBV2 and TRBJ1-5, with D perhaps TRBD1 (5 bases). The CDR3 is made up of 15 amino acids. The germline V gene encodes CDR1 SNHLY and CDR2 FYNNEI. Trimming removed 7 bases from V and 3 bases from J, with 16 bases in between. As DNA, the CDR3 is TGTGCCAGCACGTCTTCAGGGTTCTACAATCAGCCCCAGCATTTT. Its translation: CASTSSGFYNQPQHF.

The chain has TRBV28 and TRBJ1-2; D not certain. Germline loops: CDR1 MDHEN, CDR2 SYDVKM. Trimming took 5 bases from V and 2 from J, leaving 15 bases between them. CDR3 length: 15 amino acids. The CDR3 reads CASSPSGRPNYGYTF. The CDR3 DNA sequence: TGTGCCAGCAGTCCCTCGGGGAGGCCAAACTATGGCTACACCTTC.

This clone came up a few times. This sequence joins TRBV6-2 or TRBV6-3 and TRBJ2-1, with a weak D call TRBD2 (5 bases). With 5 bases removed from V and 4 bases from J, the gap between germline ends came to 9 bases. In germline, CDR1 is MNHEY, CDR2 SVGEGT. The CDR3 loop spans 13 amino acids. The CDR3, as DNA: TGTGCCAGCAGTGGGAGCGAGTACAATGAGCAGTTCTTC. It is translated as CASSGSEYNEQFF.

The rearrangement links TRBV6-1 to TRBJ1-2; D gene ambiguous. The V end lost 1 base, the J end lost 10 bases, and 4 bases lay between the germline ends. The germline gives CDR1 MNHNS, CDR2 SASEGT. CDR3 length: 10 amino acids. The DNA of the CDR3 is TGTGCCAGCAGTGAAGTCGACTACACCTTC. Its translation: CASSEVDYTF.

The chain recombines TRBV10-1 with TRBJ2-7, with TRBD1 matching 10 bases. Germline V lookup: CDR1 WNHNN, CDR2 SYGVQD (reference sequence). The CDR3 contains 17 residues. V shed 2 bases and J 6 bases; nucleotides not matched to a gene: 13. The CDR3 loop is CASSEVRDRGYHCEQYF. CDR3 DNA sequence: TGCGCCAGCAGTGAGGTCCGGGACAGGGGCTATCATTGCGAGCAGTACTTC.

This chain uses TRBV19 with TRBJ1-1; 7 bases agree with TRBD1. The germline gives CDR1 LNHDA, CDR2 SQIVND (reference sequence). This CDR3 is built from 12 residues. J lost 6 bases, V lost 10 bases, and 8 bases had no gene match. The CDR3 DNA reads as TGTGCCACCGCCGGACAGGCGGCTGAAGCTTTCTTT. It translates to CATAGQAAEAFF.